The 25 T cell receptor beta chains reported below all come from one sample, sequenced in a study of T cells in Graves' hyperthyroidism and ophthalmopathy (dated by TCRdb to the late 2010s). Libraries were built with multiplex PCR. Sequencing relied on an Illumina HiSeq 2000. Amplification of TCR beta CDR3 regions was carried out from RNA transcripts. The TCR CDR3 was subjected to a first round of RT-PCR using the HTBI primer set and the Qiagen OneStep RT-PCR kit. TCRdb redid the processing of the public reads, applying fastp at Q25 and MiXCR, and retained in-frame beta chains. Each CDR3 protein appears once, grouped with its most common genes and DNA. The sample table contains 600,000 to 850,000 distinct CDR3 sequences; only one count was recorded for about 19% of them. The leading ten clones occupy over 15% of the sample. The sequencing sample was made of blood. Receptors were obtained from a woman aged 45-65 years with Graves' hyperthyroidism that later progressed to Graves' ophthalmopathy.

This clonotype occurred many times. The J gene is TRBJ1-2, the V gene TRBV11-2, with 9 bases that match TRBD1. The CDR3 runs to 14 residues. Germline V gene lookup returns CDR1 SGHAT and CDR2 FQNNGV. V shed 1 base and J 8 bases; nucleotides not matched to a gene: 5. The CDR3 is CASSLATGGTGYTF. The CDR3, as DNA: TGTGCCAGCAGCTTAGCCACAGGGGGCACAGGCTACACCTTC.

Of note for this clonotype: It may be a read error: a sequence one base away is much more abundant. The V gene is TRBV11-2, the J gene TRBJ2-7; D is unclear. V shed 1 base and J shed 0 bases, with 10 bases lying between them. The CDR3 totals 15 residues. The V gene's germline CDR1 is SGHAT and CDR2 FQNNGV. The chain's CDR3 is CASSLAARSSYEQYF. CDR3 nucleotides: TGTGCCAGCAGCTTAGCGGCACGCAGCTCCTACGAGCAGTACTTC.

The chain has TRBV7-9 and TRBJ2-6; 8 bases match TRBD1. Per the germline V gene, CDR1 is SEHNR and CDR2 is FQNEAQ (reference sequence). The CDR3 totals 18 residues. V was pared by 3 bases and J by 0 bases, with 7 bases of the junction left unmatched. CDR3 amino acids: CASSFGPGGGSGANVLTF. The CDR3 bases are TGTGCCAGCAGCTTCGGCCCAGGGGGCGGCTCTGGGGCCAACGTCCTGACTTTC.

Many counts were recorded for this clonotype. The V and J genes are TRBV30 and TRBJ1-2; 7 nucleotides match TRBD1. The V gene's germline CDR1 is GTSNPN and CDR2 SVGIG (reference sequence). Germline trimming cut 3 bases from V and 8 bases from J; bases unmatched to any gene: 6. This CDR3 spans 12 amino acids. This CDR3 reads CAWSHRTGGYTF. DNA for the CDR3: TGTGCCTGGAGCCATCGGACAGGAGGCTACACCTTC.

DNA of the CDR3: TGTGCCAGCAGTTTCTCCTACCCTGGAGACGAGCAGTACTTC. Translation: CASSFSYPGDEQYF. The genes are TRBV27 and TRBJ2-7, with D unresolved. V lost 3 bases to trimming and J lost 5 bases, with 14 bases between them. The CDR3 runs 14 residues. CDR1 is MNHEY and CDR2 is SMNVEV in the germline V gene (reference sequence).

The rearrangement links TRBV14 to TRBJ2-2; D is undetermined. Germline values: CDR1 SGHDN, CDR2 FVKESK. Deletions cut 2 bases from V and 2 bases from J, with 12 bases between. This CDR3 spans 16 amino acids. The CDR3 DNA reads as TGTGCCAGCAGCCAATATTTGAACAGCAACACCGGGGAGCTGTTTTTT. It is translated as CASSQYLNSNTGELFF. Full variable domain (rest looked up from reference TRBV14 and TRBJ2-2): EAGVTQFPSHSVIEKGQTVTLRCDPISGHDNLYWYRRVMGKEIKFLLHFVKESKQDESGMPNNRFLAERTGGTYSTLKVQPAELEDSGVYFCASSQYLNSNTGELFFGEGSRLTVL.

Many counts were recorded for this clonotype. This rearrangement joins TRBV10-3 to TRBJ1-6, with TRBD1 matching over 8 bases. The V gene's germline CDR1 is ENHRY and CDR2 SYGVKD. The J segment lost 8 bases and the V segment lost 11 bases, leaving 8 bases of the junction unmatched. This CDR3 comprises 13 residues. CDR3 sequence reads: CASRTGTDSPLHF. Written as DNA, the CDR3 is TGTGCCTCCCGGACAGGGACGGATTCACCCCTCCACTTT.

In its sample, this clonotype was seen many times. This chain connects TRBV2 to TRBJ2-5; possible D gene TRBD1, 5 bases. The CDR3 loop spans 15 amino acids. Trimming removed 1 base from V and 1 base from J, with 10 bases in between. Germline CDR1 SNHLY, CDR2 FYNNEI. The CDR3 here is CASSEEGPGQETQYF. CDR3 in DNA: TGTGCCAGCAGTGAAGAGGGGCCAGGCCAAGAGACCCAGTACTTC.

This clonotype has a count of ten or more. The chain joins TRBV12-5 to TRBJ1-5; D gene uncertain. The germline V gene encodes CDR1 LGHNT and CDR2 FRNRAP. This CDR3 is built from 13 residues. Trimming took 2 bases from V and 7 from J, leaving 9 bases between them. CDR3 nucleotide sequence: TGTGCTAGTGGTTTGATTGGTTTCCAGCCCCAGCATTTT. Protein product: CASGLIGFQPQHF.

This clonotype showed up many times. The chain recombines TRBV2 with TRBJ1-1; 8 positions agree with TRBD1. J was trimmed by 0 bases and V by 1 base; bases with no gene match: 4. CDR1 SNHLY and CDR2 FYNNEI come from the germline V gene. The CDR3 has 16 residues. Here the CDR3 DNA reads TGTGCCAGCAGTGAAGGGGGGACAGGTTTGAACACTGAAGCTTTCTTT. This translates into CASSEGGTGLNTEAFF.

Many counts were recorded for this clonotype. The V and J genes are TRBV15 and TRBJ2-1; D ambiguous. The CDR3 consists of 14 residues. Germline CDR1 reads LNHNV; CDR2 reads YYDKDF (reference sequence). Trimming stripped 4 bases from V and 3 bases from J, with 10 bases between. The CDR3 loop is CATSKAAFYNEQFF. The CDR3, as DNA: TGTGCCACCAGCAAGGCCGCTTTCTACAATGAGCAGTTCTTC.

This clonotype was seen ten or more times. This rearrangement joins TRBV12-3 or TRBV12-4 to TRBJ2-2, with a weak D call TRBD1 (6 bases). V shed 5 bases and J shed 4 bases, with 11 bases lying between them. This CDR3 region has 14 residues. CDR3 sequence (DNA): TGTGCCAGCAGTCCCACAGGGTTCACCGGGGAGCTGTTTTTT. It is translated as CASSPTGFTGELFF.

This clonotype came up once. In nucleotides, the CDR3 is TGTGCCAGCAGCCAAGTCACCCGTGGGGATACGCAGTATTTT. Residues: CASSQVTRGDTQYF. V is TRBV3-1 and J is TRBJ2-3, with D hard to call. In germline, CDR1 is LGHDT, CDR2 YNNKEL (reference sequence). The CDR3 is made up of 14 amino acids. V was trimmed by 1 base and J by 6 bases, leaving 11 bases between them.

This clonotype was counted only a few times. This chain links TRBV7-9 with TRBJ2-3; D not resolved. The V gene's germline CDR1 is SEHNR and CDR2 FQNEAQ (reference sequence). The CDR3 is 14 amino acids. V lost 5 bases and J lost 0, with 9 bases in between. Here the CDR3 DNA reads TGTGCCAGCAGCCCCCCCGCTAGCACAGATACGCAGTATTTT. As protein: CASSPPASTDTQYF.

This clonotype was seen at least ten times. The chain uses TRBV4-1 and TRBJ2-2; a weak D match, TRBD1 (6 bases). Germline assignment: CDR1 MGHRA and CDR2 YSYEKL. V was shortened by 4 bases and J by 6 bases, with 18 bases between the two germline ends. The length of the CDR3 is 16 residues. CDR3 sequence (DNA): TGCGCCAGCAGCCTAAGGACAGTCCCTAGTGCCGGGGAGCTGTTTTTT. Translated: CASSLRTVPSAGELFF.

This clonotype turned up a few times. The genes are TRBV11-2 and TRBJ2-1; D is undetermined. The CDR3 runs to 16 residues. V gave up 2 bases and J gave up 0 bases, with 11 bases separating them. Germline assignment: CDR1 SGHAT and CDR2 FQNNGV. This CDR3 is CASSLIIILSYNEQFF. The DNA of the CDR3 is TGTGCCAGCAGCTTAATTATTATCCTCTCCTACAATGAGCAGTTCTTC.

This sequence joins TRBV15 and TRBJ2-4; 7 bases are a match to TRBD2. CDR1 and CDR2 (germline): LNHNV, YYDKDF (reference sequence). The CDR3 is 14 residues long. J lost 5 bases, V lost 5 bases, and 6 bases had no gene match. CDR3 nucleotide sequence: TGTGCCACCAGCGTACGCGGGGGAGAAAACATTCAGTACTTC. It encodes CATSVRGGENIQYF.

The chain combines TRBV29-1 with TRBJ2-5, with D possibly matching TRBD1 (5 bases). Germline values: CDR1 SQVTM, CDR2 ANQGSEA. The CDR3 totals 14 residues. Trimming stripped 0 bases from V and 1 base from J, with 9 bases between. The CDR3 protein is CSVEEGRAQETQYF. For the CDR3, the DNA is TGCAGCGTTGAAGAGGGCAGGGCCCAAGAGACCCAGTACTTC.

This clonotype turned up a few times. This chain uses TRBV3-1 with TRBJ2-6; 8 positions agree with TRBD1. In germline, CDR1 is LGHDT, CDR2 YNNKEL (reference sequence). The CDR3 sequence is 18 residues long. Losses at the gene ends were 4 bases for V and 0 bases for J; bases not matched to a gene: 8. CDR3 loop: CASSRGTGLTSGANVLTF. The CDR3 DNA reads TGTGCCAGCAGCCGGGGGACAGGACTAACCTCTGGGGCCAACGTCCTGACTTTC.

There are a few counts of this clonotype. The chain combines TRBV9 with TRBJ1-5; 7 nucleotides agree with TRBD1. The V gene's germline CDR1 is SGDLS and CDR2 YYNGEE. Trimming at V came to 3 bases and at J to 7 bases, leaving 4 bases not matched to a gene. The CDR3 runs to 13 residues. The CDR3 sequence is CASSAGGGQPQHF. CDR3 sequence (DNA): TGTGCCAGCAGCGCAGGGGGAGGGCAGCCCCAGCATTTT.

The chain employs TRBV10-1 and TRBJ2-7; 8 bases are a match to TRBD2. V was pared by 5 bases and J by 7 bases, with 10 bases of the junction left unmatched. Germline CDR1 WNHNN, CDR2 SYGVQD (reference sequence). The CDR3 covers 14 residues. CDR3 region: CASSTAGESKEQYF. CDR3 nucleotide sequence: TGCGCCAGCAGTACAGCGGGGGAATCGAAAGAGCAGTACTTC.

This clonotype was detected many times. The chain carries TRBV20-1 and TRBJ2-1, with 9 nucleotides matching TRBD2. The germline V gene encodes CDR1 DFQATT and CDR2 SNEGSKA (reference sequence). There are 19 residues in the CDR3. The ends lost 0 bases at V and 1 base at J; junction bases unmatched: 13. For the CDR3, the DNA is TGCAGTGCTAGAGATCGGAATAGCGGGGGCCCCAGGTCCTACAATGAGCAGTTCTTC. The encoded protein is CSARDRNSGGPRSYNEQFF.

The J gene is TRBJ1-6, the V gene TRBV20-1, with D unresolved. Germline CDR1 is DFQATT and CDR2 is SNEGSKA (reference sequence). CDR3 size: 13 residues. Trimming removed 1 base at V and 8 bases at J, with 9 bases between. CDR3 coding DNA: TGCAGTGCTAGAGTTAGCAGAGATTCACCCCTCCACTTT. It translates to CSARVSRDSPLHF.

The V gene is TRBV5-6, the J gene TRBJ2-2, with TRBD1 identical over 7 bases. Germline CDR1 SGHDT, CDR2 YYEEEE. The CDR3 extends over 18 amino acids. The J segment lost 1 base and the V segment lost 4 bases, leaving 13 bases of the junction unmatched. The CDR3 sequence: CASSAPRTGTENTGELFF. CDR3 nucleotide sequence: TGTGCCAGCAGCGCACCACGTACCGGGACAGAGAACACCGGGGAGCTGTTTTTT.

This clonotype was detected ten times or more. The V and J genes are TRBV3-1 and TRBJ2-3; 10 bases agree with TRBD2. CDR1 and CDR2 from the germline V gene are LGHDT and YNNKEL (reference sequence). The CDR3 sequence is 15 residues long. V lost 3 bases to trimming and J lost 4 bases; unmatched junction nucleotides: 4. The CDR3, as DNA: TGTGCCAGCAGCCATCCCAGCGGGGGGGCAGATACGCAGTATTTT. Its translation: CASSHPSGGADTQYF.